This T cell receptor beta chain stems from a study of blood T cells in healthy people across ages. Extraction of total RNA produced a minimum of 5.5 micrograms from each sample. Alongside a J-beta primer mix, a sample-barcoded 5' primer served in a second PCR lasting about 7 to 11 cycles. Every single cDNA molecule received a tag from a template-switch adaptor with 12 random nucleotides. In TCRdb, the 5' RACE reads were re-called with MiXCR into one record per CDR3 protein. The table includes hundreds of thousands of distinct CDR3 sequences, approximately 40% detected once. CDR3 length: 16 residues. CDR1 SGHAT and CDR2 FQDESV come from the germline V gene (reference sequence).

This chain uses TRBV11-1 with TRBJ2-4, with 8 bases identical to TRBD1. The tail of the sequence fits TRBJ2-7 better, so the J call may be wrong. The source is an elderly man in good health. The sample comprised blood. DNA for the CDR3: TGTGCCAGCAGCCCGATAGGACAGGGTGAATCCTACGAGCAGTACTTC. Protein: CASSPIGQGESYEQYF.